A single sample is the source of the 20 T cell receptor beta chains below, sequenced in a study of T cells in Graves' hyperthyroidism and ophthalmopathy. There were TCR beta CDR3 regions amplified from RNA transcripts. The primer set for the first-round RT-PCR of the TCR CDR3 was HTBI. TCRdb used MiXCR to reprocess the multiplex PCR reads, holding one entry per CDR3 protein. Of roughly 380,000 distinct CDR3 sequences in the sample, about 13% were seen once. The source material was blood. Every receptor here comes from a woman younger than 35 with Graves' hyperthyroidism.

This clonotype showed up many times. The J gene is TRBJ2-5, the V gene TRBV28, with D possibly being TRBD1 or TRBD2 (5 bases each). This CDR3 is built from 16 residues. With 6 bases removed from V and 2 bases from J, the gap between germline ends came to 19 bases. Germline CDR1 and CDR2: MDHEN and SYDVKM. The CDR3 nucleotides are TGTGCCAGCAGCCTCCCCGGGGCGGTATCTCAAGAGACCCAGTACTTC. It encodes CASSLPGAVSQETQYF.

This clonotype has a handful of counts. CDR3 DNA: TGTGCCAGTAGTATCCGGGACAGTACGGGTGAGCAGTACTTC. Translated: CASSIRDSTGEQYF. The chain couples TRBV19 to TRBJ2-7; 7 bases fit TRBD1. Looked up from germline, CDR1 is LNHDA and CDR2 is SQIVND (reference sequence). V lost 3 bases to trimming and J lost 7 bases; unmatched junction nucleotides: 9. This CDR3 is built from 14 residues.

V is TRBV20-1 and J is TRBJ1-1; D unclear. V was clipped by 7 bases and J by 0 bases, with 9 bases between them. The CDR3 has 12 residues. Germline CDR1 reads DFQATT; CDR2 reads SNEGSKA (reference sequence). CDR3 nucleotides: TGCAGTGTGAGGTGGGTGAACACTGAAGCTTTCTTT. Protein: CSVRWVNTEAFF.

The J gene is TRBJ1-5, the V gene TRBV4-1; D perhaps matches TRBD1 (5 bases). Trimming took off 3 bases at V and 5 bases at J, with 14 bases between the two ends. The V gene's germline CDR1 is MGHRA and CDR2 YSYEKL. This CDR3 has 15 residues. The CDR3 protein is CASSQVGGFYQPQHF. Written as DNA, the CDR3 is TGCGCCAGCAGCCAGGTTGGGGGGTTTTATCAGCCCCAGCATTTT.

This chain joins TRBV14 and TRBJ1-1; D uncertain. V lost 5 bases, J lost 1 base, and 11 bases lay in between. The CDR3 runs 14 residues. Germline V gene data show CDR1 as SGHDN and CDR2 as FVKESK. In DNA form, the CDR3 reads TGTGCCAGCAGCGTACACCCGTCGAACACTGAAGCTTTCTTT. Its protein is CASSVHPSNTEAFF.

A single count supports this clonotype. This chain uses TRBV12-5 with TRBJ2-2, with D unclear. This CDR3 region has 19 residues. The V end was cut by 3 bases, the J end by 3 bases, with 23 bases between. Germline assignment: CDR1 LGHNT and CDR2 FRNRAP. The CDR3 protein is CASGFLLAETPSYTGELFF. CDR3 sequence (DNA): TGTGCTAGTGGTTTTCTTTTGGCTGAGACCCCCTCTTACACCGGGGAGCTGTTTTTT.

This clonotype showed up many times. The rearrangement uses TRBV20-1 and TRBJ2-5, with 11 bases that match TRBD2. The CDR3 runs to 15 residues. V gave up 4 bases and J gave up 5 bases; unmatched junction bases: 9. Germline-derived CDR1 and CDR2 are DFQATT and SNEGSKA (reference sequence). The DNA for the CDR3 is TGCAGTGCTATACTAGCGGGAGTTTTCCGGGAGACCCAGTACTTC. Translating gives CSAILAGVFRETQYF.

This clonotype was recorded many times. The V and J genes are TRBV6-2 or TRBV6-3 and TRBJ2-7, with D perhaps matching TRBD1 (5 bases). This CDR3 has 14 residues. The ends were cut back, 2 bases at V and 7 bases at J, with 15 bases in the middle. The V gene's germline CDR1 is MNHEY and CDR2 SVGEGT. The CDR3 loop reads CASSYGRVRGEQYF. The CDR3 DNA sequence: TGTGCCAGCAGTTACGGCAGGGTAAGAGGAGAGCAGTACTTC.

In its sample, this clonotype was seen many times. This chain joins TRBV10-3 and TRBJ1-5, with D unclear. The V and J ends lost 2 bases and 1 base respectively, with 9 bases between them. Per the germline V gene, CDR1 is ENHRY and CDR2 is SYGVKD. The CDR3 has 15 residues. This chain's CDR3 is CAISEADNSNQPQHF. Here the CDR3 DNA reads TGTGCCATCAGTGAGGCGGATAACAGCAATCAGCCCCAGCATTTT.

The rearrangement joins TRBV12-5 to TRBJ2-1; D call uncertain. The length of the CDR3 is 13 residues. V dropped 7 bases and J dropped 1 base, with 8 bases sitting between them. Germline lookup yields CDR1 LGHNT and CDR2 FRNRAP. The CDR3 coding sequence is TGTGCTAGTGCCCTACGGTCCTACAATGAGCAGTTCTTC. Translation gives CASALRSYNEQFF.

At least ten counts were recorded for this clonotype. The genes are TRBV7-2 and TRBJ2-1; no clear D gene. The CDR3 consists of 17 residues. Trimming left V 0 bases short and J 3 bases short, with 15 bases between. The germline V gene has CDR1 SGHTA and CDR2 FQGNSA. The CDR3: CASSLAPQRSSYNEQFF. CDR3 in DNA: TGTGCCAGCAGCTTAGCGCCGCAGAGGAGTAGCTACAATGAGCAGTTCTTC.

Comments on this clonotype: A much larger clone is a single base away; this may be a read error. The chain couples TRBV6-1 to TRBJ2-1; 8 positions agree with TRBD2. CDR3 length equals 16 residues. The ends lost 8 bases at V and 0 bases at J; junction bases unmatched: 9. Germline V CDR1 and CDR2: MNHNS, SASEGT. The CDR3 sequence: CASGVLAGSSYNEQFF. CDR3 nucleotides: TGTGCCAGCGGTGTCTTAGCGGGGAGCTCCTACAATGAGCAGTTCTTC.

This clonotype was seen many times. V usage is TRBV29-1 and J usage is TRBJ2-7; possible D gene TRBD1, 7 bases. Germline V CDR1 and CDR2: SQVTM, ANQGSEA. This CDR3 is built from 12 residues. V lost 4 bases to trimming and J lost 2 bases, with 9 bases between them. In DNA form, the CDR3 reads TGCAGCGTTGGCGGGACAGCCTACGAGCAGTACTTC. Its translation is CSVGGTAYEQYF.

In this sample, this clonotype turned up a few times. The chain combines TRBV14 with TRBJ2-7, with D possibly called TRBD1 or TRBD2 (5 bases each). Trimming shortened V by 4 bases and J by 6 bases, and 25 bases separated the two germline ends. Germline V lookup: CDR1 SGHDN, CDR2 FVKESK. The CDR3 totals 17 residues. CDR3 nucleotides: TGTGCCAGCAGCCCTATTGGGACCAGTCCCATTTTGGGCGAGCAGTACTTC. Protein sequence: CASSPIGTSPILGEQYF. Based on the CDR3 plus reference TRBV14 and TRBJ2-7, the full variable domain is EAGVTQFPSHSVIEKGQTVTLRCDPISGHDNLYWYRRVMGKEIKFLLHFVKESKQDESGMPNNRFLAERTGGTYSTLKVQPAELEDSGVYFCASSPIGTSPILGEQYFGPGTRLTVT.

J is TRBJ2-1 and V is TRBV6-1; 7 bases match TRBD2. Trimming at V came to 5 bases and at J to 7 bases, leaving 11 bases not matched to a gene. CDR1 MNHNS and CDR2 SASEGT come from the germline V gene. This CDR3 region has 15 residues. The CDR3 region is CASSPEAGWGNEQFF. For the CDR3, the DNA is TGTGCCAGCAGTCCCGAAGCGGGGTGGGGGAATGAGCAGTTCTTC.

In regard to this clonotype: Relative to the germline gene, one junction end is altered; a read error may explain this. The J gene is TRBJ2-2, the V gene TRBV27; possibly TRBD1 for D (6 bases). Germline loops: CDR1 MNHEY, CDR2 SMNVEV (reference sequence). This CDR3 spans 14 amino acids. This CDR3 is CAGSRTGLTGELFF. The CDR3 DNA reads TGTGCCGGCAGTCGAACAGGGTTGACCGGGGAGCTGTTTTTT.

This clonotype occurred many times. The chain uses TRBV12-3 or TRBV12-4 and TRBJ1-5, with 7 nucleotides matching TRBD1. The CDR3 spans 15 residues. V lost 6 bases to trimming and J lost 3 bases; unmatched junction nucleotides: 8. CDR3 sequence reads: CASRSSGTDNQPQHF. Here the CDR3 DNA reads TGTGCCAGCAGGTCGTCCGGGACAGACAATCAGCCCCAGCATTTT.

This clonotype appeared many times. The rearrangement links TRBV30 to TRBJ2-1; no reliable D call. Germline V gene lookup returns CDR1 GTSNPN and CDR2 SVGIG (reference sequence). V shed 0 bases and J shed 8 bases, with 11 bases lying between them. The CDR3 loop spans 13 amino acids. The CDR3 DNA follows: TGTGCCTGGAGTGTAGGCGGACCGGATGAGCAGTTCTTC. This sequence encodes CAWSVGGPDEQFF.

This chain uses TRBV11-3 with TRBJ2-2, with D maybe TRBD2 (6 bases). Germline assignment: CDR1 SGHNT and CDR2 YENEEA. Trimming pared 5 bases from V and 6 bases from J, leaving 22 bases between. The CDR3 totals 17 residues. The CDR3 reads CASSPGAWGERAGELFF. CDR3 DNA sequence: TGTGCCAGCAGCCCAGGAGCATGGGGGGAAAGGGCCGGGGAGCTGTTTTTT.

The chain combines TRBV5-8 with TRBJ1-2; D might be TRBD1 (5 bases). Trimming stripped 1 base from V and 3 bases from J, with 7 bases between. CDR1 and CDR2 (germline): SGHTS, YDEGEE. The CDR3 runs to 13 residues. The CDR3 nucleotides read TGTGCCAGCAGCTTGAGAGGGGACTATGGCTACACCTTC. This encodes CASSLRGDYGYTF.